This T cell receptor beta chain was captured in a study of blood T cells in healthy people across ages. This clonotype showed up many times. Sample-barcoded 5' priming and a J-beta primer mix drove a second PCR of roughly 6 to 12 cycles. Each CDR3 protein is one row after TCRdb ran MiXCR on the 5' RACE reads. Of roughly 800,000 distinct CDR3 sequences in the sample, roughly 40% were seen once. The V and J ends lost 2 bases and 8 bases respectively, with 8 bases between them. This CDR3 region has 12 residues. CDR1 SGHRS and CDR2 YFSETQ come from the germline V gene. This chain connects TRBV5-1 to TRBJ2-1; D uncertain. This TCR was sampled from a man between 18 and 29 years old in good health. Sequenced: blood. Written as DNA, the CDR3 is TGCGCCAGCAGCTTAGAAGGTCATGAGCAGTTCTTC. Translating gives CASSLEGHEQFF.